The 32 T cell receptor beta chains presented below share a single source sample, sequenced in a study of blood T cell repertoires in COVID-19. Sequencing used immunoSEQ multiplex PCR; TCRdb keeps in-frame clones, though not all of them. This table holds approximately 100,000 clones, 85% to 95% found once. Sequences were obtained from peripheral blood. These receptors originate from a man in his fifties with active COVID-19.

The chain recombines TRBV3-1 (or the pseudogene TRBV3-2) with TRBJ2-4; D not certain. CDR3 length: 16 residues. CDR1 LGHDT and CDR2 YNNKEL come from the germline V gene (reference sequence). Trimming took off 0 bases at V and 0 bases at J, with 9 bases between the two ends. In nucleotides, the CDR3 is TGTGCCAGCAGCCAAGAAGTGTCAGTAGCCAAAAACATTCAGTACTTC. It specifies CASSQEVSVAKNIQYF.

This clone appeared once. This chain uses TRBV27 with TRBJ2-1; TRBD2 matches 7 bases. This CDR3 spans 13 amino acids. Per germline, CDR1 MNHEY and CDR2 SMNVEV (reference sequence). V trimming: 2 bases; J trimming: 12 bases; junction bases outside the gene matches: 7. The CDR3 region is CASSLVGGVGQFF. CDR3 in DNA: TGTGCCAGCAGTTTAGTTGGGGGGGTGGGGCAGTTCTTC.

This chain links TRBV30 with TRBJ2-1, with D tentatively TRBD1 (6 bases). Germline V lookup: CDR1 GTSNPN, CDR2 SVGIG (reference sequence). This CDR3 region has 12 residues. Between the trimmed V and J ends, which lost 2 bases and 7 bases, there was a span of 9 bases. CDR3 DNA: TGTGCCTGGAGTCCACAGGGAAATGAGCAGTTCTTC. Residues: CAWSPQGNEQFF.

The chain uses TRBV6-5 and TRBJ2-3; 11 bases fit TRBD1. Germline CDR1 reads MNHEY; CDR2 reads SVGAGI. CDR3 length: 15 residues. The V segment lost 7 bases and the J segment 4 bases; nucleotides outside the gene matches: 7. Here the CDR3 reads CASIFRTGGSDTQYF. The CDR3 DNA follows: TGTGCCAGCATTTTTAGGACAGGGGGCTCAGATACGCAGTATTTT.

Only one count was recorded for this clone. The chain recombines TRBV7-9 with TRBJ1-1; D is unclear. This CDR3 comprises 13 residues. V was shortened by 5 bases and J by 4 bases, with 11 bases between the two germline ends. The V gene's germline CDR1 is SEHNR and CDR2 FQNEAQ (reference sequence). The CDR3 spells CASSLAYGTEAFF. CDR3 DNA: TGTGCCAGCAGCCTTGCATACGGCACTGAAGCTTTCTTT.

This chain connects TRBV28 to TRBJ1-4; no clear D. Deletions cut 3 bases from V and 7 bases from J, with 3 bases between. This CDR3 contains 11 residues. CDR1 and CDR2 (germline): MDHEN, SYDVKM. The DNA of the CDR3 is TGTGCCAGCAGTTTGGCTGAAAAACTGTTTTTT. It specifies CASSLAEKLFF.

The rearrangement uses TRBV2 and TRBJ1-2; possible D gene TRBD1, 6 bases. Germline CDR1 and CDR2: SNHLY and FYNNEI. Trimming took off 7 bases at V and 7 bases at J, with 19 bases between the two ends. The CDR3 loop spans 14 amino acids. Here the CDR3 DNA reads TGTGCCAGCACCACAAGGGGGACCGCGCGTGGCTACACCTTC. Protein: CASTTRGTARGYTF.

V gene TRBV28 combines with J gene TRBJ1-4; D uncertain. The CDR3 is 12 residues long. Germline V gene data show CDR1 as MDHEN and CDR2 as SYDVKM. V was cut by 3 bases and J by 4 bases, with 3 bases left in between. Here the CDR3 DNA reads TGTGCCAGCAGTTTCCGTAATGAAAAACTGTTTTTT. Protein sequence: CASSFRNEKLFF. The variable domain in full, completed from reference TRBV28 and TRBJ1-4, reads DVKVTQSSRYLVKRTGEKVFLECVQDMDHENMFWYRQDPGLGLRLIYFSYDVKMKEKGDIPEGYSVSREKKERFSLILESASTNQTSMYLCASSFRNEKLFFGSGTQLSVL.

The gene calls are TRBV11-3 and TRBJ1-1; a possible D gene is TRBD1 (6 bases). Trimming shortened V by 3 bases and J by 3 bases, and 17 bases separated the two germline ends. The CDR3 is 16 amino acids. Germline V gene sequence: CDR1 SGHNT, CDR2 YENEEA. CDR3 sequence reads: CASSLETGPSDTEAFF. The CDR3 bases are TGTGCCAGCAGCTTGGAAACAGGGCCGAGCGACACTGAAGCTTTCTTT. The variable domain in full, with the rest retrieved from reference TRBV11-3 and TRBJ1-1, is EAGVVQSPRYKIIEKKQPVAFWCNPISGHNTLYWYLQNLGQGPELLIRYENEEAVDDSQLPKDRFSAERLKGVDSTLKIQPAELGDSAVYLCASSLETGPSDTEAFFGQGTRLTVV.

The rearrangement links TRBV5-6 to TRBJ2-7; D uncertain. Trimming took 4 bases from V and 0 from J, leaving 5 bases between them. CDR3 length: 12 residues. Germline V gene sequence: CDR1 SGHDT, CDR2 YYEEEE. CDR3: CASSVLSYEQYF. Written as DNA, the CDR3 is TGTGCCAGCAGCGTTCTCTCCTACGAGCAGTACTTC.

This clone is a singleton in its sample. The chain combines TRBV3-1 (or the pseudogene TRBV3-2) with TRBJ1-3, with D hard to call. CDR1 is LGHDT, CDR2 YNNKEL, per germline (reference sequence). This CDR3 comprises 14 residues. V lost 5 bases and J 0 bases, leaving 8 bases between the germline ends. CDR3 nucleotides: TGTGCCAGCAGCATCGGAGTCTCTGGAAACACCATATATTTT. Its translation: CASSIGVSGNTIYF.

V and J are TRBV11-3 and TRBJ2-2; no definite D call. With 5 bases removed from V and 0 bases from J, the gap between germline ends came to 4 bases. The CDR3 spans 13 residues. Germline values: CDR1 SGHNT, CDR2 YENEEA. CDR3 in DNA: TGTGCCAGCAGCCCAACGAACACCGGGGAGCTGTTTTTT. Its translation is CASSPTNTGELFF.

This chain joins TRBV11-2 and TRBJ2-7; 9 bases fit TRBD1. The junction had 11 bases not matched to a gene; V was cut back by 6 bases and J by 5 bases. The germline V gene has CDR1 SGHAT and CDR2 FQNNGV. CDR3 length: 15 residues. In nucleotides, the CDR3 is TGTGCCAGCAGGCCCGCTGGTCGGGACAGGGACGAGCAGTACTTC. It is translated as CASRPAGRDRDEQYF.

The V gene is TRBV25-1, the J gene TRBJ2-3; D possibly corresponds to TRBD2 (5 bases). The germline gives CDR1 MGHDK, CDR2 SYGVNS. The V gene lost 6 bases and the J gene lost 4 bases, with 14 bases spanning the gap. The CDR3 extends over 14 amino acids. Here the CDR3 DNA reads TGTGCCAGCAGACGACCCGGGGATGCAGATACGCAGTATTTT. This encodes CASRRPGDADTQYF. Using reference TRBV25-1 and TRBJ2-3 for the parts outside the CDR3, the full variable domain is EADIYQTPRYLVIGTGKKITLECSQTMGHDKMYWYQQDPGMELHLIHYSYGVNSTEKGDLSSESTVSRIRTEHFPLTLESARPSHTSQYLCASRRPGDADTQYFGPGTRLTVL.

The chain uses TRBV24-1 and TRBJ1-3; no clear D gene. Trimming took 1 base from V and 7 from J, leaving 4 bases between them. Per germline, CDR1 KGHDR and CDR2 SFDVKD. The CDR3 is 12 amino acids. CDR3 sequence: CATSDFGNTIYF. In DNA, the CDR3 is TGTGCCACCAGTGATTTCGGGAACACCATATATTTT.

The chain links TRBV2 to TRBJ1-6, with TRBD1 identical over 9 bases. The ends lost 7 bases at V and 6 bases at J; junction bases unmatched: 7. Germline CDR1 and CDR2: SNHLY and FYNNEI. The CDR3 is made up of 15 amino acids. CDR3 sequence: CASKGETGGNSPLHF. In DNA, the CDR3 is TGTGCCAGCAAGGGAGAGACAGGGGGTAATTCACCCCTCCACTTT.

The CDR3 region is CASSQKGVSTDTQYF. As DNA, the CDR3 is TGCGCCAGCAGCCAAAAGGGGGTTTCCACAGATACGCAGTATTTT. This chain connects TRBV5-1 to TRBJ2-3, with a tentative D call TRBD1 (6 bases). CDR3 length equals 15 residues. Deletions cut 4 bases from V and 2 bases from J, with 14 bases between. CDR1 is SGHRS and CDR2 is YFSETQ in the germline V gene.

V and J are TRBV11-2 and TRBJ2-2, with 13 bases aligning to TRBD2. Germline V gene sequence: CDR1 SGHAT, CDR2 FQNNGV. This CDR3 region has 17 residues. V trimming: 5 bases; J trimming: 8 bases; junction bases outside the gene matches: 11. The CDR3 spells CASSLLSGLAGAGELFF. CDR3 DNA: TGTGCCAGCAGCCTATTATCCGGACTAGCGGGAGCGGGGGAGCTGTTTTTT.

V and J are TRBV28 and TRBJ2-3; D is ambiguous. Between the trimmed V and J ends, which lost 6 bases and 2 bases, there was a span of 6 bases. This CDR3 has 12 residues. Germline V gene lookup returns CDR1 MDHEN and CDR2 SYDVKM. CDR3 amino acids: CASSRHTDTQYF. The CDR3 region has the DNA TGTGCCAGCAGCAGACACACAGATACGCAGTATTTT. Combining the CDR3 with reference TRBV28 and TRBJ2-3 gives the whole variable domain DVKVTQSSRYLVKRTGEKVFLECVQDMDHENMFWYRQDPGLGLRLIYFSYDVKMKEKGDIPEGYSVSREKKERFSLILESASTNQTSMYLCASSRHTDTQYFGPGTRLTVL.

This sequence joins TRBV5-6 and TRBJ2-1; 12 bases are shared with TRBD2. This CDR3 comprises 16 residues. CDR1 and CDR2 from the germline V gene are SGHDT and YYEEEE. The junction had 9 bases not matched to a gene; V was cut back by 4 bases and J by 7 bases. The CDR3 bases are TGTGCCAGCAGCCTAGTCAATCTAGCGGGAGGGAATGAGCAGTTCTTC. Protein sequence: CASSLVNLAGGNEQFF.

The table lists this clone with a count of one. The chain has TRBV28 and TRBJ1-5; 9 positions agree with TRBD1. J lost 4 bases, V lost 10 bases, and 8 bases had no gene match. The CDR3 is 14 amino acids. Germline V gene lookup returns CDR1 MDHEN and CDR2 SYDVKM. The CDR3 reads CATGPDRGNQPQHF. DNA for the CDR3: TGTGCCACCGGACCTGACAGGGGGAATCAGCCCCAGCATTTT. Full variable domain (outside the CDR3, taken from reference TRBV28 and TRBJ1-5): DVKVTQSSRYLVKRTGEKVFLECVQDMDHENMFWYRQDPGLGLRLIYFSYDVKMKEKGDIPEGYSVSREKKERFSLILESASTNQTSMYLCATGPDRGNQPQHFGDGTRLSIL.

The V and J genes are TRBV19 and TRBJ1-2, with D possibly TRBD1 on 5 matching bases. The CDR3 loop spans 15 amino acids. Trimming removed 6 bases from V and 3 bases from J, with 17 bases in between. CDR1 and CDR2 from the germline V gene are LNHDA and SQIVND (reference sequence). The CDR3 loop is CASSPRLARDYGYTF. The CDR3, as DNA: TGTGCCAGTAGCCCCCGATTGGCCAGGGACTATGGCTACACCTTC.

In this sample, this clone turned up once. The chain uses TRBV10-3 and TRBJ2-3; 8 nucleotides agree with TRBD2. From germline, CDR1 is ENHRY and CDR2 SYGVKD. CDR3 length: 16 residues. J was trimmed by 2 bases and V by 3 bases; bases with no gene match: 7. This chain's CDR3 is CAISDLAGLVTDTQYF. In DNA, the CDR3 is TGTGCCATCAGTGATCTAGCGGGCCTTGTCACAGATACGCAGTATTTT.

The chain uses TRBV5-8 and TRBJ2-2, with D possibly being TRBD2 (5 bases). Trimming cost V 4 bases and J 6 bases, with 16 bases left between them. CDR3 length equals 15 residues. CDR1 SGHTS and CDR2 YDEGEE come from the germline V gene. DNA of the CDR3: TGTGCCAGCAGCCCCGGACGGGGATACCCCGGGGAGCTGTTTTTT. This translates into CASSPGRGYPGELFF.

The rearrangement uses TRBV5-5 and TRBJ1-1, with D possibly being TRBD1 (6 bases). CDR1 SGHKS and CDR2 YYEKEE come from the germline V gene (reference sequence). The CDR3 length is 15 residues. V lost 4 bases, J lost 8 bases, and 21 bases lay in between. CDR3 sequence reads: CASSPSGTLSTEAFF. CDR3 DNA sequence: TGTGCCAGCAGCCCATCCGGGACACTTTCCACGGAAGCTTTCTTT.

The CDR3 region has the DNA TGCGCCAGCAGCGATGGAGTGTTCTCTGGAAACACCATATATTTT. It specifies CASSDGVFSGNTIYF. This sequence joins TRBV4-1 and TRBJ1-3; D gene ambiguous. Trimming left V 5 bases short and J 0 bases short, with 11 bases between. Germline values: CDR1 MGHRA, CDR2 YSYEKL. This CDR3 is 15 amino acids long.

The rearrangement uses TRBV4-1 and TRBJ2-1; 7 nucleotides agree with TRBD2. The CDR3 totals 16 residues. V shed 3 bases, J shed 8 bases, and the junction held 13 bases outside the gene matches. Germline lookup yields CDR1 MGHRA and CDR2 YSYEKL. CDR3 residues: CASSHLRTRFRYEQFF. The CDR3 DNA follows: TGCGCCAGCAGCCATCTCAGGACTAGGTTTAGATATGAGCAGTTCTTC.

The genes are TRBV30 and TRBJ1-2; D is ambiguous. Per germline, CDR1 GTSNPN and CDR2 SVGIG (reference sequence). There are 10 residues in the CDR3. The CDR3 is CALETYGYTF. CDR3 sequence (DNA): TGTGCGTTGGAGACCTATGGCTACACCTTC.

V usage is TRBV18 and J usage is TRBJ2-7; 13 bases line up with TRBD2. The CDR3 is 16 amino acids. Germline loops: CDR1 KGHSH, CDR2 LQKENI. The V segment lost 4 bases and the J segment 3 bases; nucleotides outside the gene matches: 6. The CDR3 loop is CASSLTRLAGGYEQYF. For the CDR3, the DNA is TGTGCCAGCTCACTCACCCGACTAGCGGGAGGCTACGAGCAGTACTTC.

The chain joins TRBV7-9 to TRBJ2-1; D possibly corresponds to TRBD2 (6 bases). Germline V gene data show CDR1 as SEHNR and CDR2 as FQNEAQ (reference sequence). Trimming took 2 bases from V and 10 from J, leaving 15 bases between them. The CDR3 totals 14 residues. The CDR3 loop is CASSLRLDTSEQFF. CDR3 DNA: TGTGCCAGCAGCTTAAGACTAGATACTTCCGAGCAGTTCTTC.

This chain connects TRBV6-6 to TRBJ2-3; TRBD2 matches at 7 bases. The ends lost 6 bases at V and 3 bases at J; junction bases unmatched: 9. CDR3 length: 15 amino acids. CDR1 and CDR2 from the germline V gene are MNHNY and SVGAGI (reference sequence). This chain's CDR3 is CASRTGTTFTDTQYF. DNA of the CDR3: TGTGCCAGCAGAACCGGGACTACATTTACAGATACGCAGTATTTT.

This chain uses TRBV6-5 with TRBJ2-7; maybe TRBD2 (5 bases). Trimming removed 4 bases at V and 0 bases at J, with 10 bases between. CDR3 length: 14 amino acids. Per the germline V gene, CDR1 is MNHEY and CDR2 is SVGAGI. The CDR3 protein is CASSSRGISYEQYF. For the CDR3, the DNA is TGTGCCAGCAGTTCCAGAGGGATCTCCTACGAGCAGTACTTC.